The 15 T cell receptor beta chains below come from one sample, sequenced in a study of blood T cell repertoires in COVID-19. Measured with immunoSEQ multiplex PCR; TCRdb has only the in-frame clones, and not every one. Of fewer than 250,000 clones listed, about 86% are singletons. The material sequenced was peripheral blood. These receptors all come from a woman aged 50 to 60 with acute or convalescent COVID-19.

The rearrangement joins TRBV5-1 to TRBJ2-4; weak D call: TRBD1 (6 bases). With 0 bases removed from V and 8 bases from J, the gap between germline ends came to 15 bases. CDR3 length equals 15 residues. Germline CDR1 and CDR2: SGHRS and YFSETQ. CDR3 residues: CASSLGQGLGDIQYF. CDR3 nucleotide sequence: TGCGCCAGCAGCTTGGGGCAGGGGCTCGGGGACATTCAGTACTTC.

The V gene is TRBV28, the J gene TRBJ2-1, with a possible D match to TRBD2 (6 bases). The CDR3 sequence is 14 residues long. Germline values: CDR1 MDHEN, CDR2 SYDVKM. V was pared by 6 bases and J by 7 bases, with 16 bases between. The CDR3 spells CASSPLLALNEQFF. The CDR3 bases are TGTGCCAGCAGCCCCCTCCTAGCGTTAAATGAGCAGTTCTTC.

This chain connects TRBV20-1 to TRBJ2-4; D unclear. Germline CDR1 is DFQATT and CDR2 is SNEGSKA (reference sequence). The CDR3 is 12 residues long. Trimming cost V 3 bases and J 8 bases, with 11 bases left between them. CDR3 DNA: TGCAGTGCTAGTAATAAACGGGACATTCAGTACTTC. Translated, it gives CSASNKRDIQYF.

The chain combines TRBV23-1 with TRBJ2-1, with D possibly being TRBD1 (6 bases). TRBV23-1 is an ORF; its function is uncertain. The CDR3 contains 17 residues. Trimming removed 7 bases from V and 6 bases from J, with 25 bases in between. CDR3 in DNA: TGCGCCAGCATCAGTTGGACCGGGTCCCAAGGGGGCAATGAGCAGTTCTTC. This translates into CASISWTGSQGGNEQFF.

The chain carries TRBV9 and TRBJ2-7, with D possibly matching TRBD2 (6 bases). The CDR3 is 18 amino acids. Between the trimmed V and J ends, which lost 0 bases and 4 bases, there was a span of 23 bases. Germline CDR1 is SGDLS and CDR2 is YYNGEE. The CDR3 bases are TGTGCCAGCAGCGTAGCTACCTCGCGGGTGCGGGATAGGTACGAGCAGTACTTC. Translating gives CASSVATSRVRDRYEQYF.

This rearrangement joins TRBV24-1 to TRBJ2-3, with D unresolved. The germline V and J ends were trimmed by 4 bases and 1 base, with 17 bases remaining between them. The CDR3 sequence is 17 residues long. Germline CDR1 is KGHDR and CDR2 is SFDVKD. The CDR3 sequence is CATSDATVLARTDTQYF. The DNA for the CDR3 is TGTGCCACCAGTGACGCTACAGTCCTCGCCCGCACAGATACGCAGTATTTT.

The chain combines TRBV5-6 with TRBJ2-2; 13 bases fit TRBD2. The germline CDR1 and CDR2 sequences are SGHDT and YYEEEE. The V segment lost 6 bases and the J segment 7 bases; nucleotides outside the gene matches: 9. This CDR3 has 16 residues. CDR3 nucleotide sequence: TGTGCCAGCACCCTAGGACTAGCGGGAGTGAGCGGGGAGCTGTTTTTT. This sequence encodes CASTLGLAGVSGELFF.

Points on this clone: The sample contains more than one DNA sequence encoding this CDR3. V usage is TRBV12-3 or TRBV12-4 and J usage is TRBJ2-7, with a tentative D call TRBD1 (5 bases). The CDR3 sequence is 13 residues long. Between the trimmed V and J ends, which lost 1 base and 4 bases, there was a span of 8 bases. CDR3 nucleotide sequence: TGTGCCAGCAGTTTAGGGGGCAGTTACGAGCAGTACTTC. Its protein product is CASSLGGSYEQYF.

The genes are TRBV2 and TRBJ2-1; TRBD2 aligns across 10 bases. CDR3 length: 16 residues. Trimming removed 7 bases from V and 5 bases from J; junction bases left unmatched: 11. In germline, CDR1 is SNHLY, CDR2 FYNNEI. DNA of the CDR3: TGTGCCAGCACCCTACGTAGGACTAGCGGAAACAATGAGCAGTTCTTC. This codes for CASTLRRTSGNNEQFF.

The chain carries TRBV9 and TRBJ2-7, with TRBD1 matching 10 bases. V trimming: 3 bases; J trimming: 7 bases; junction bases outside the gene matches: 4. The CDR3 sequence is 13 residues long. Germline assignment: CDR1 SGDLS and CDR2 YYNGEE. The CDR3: CASSAAGQGEQYF. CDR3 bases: TGTGCCAGCAGCGCCGCGGGACAGGGGGAGCAGTACTTC.

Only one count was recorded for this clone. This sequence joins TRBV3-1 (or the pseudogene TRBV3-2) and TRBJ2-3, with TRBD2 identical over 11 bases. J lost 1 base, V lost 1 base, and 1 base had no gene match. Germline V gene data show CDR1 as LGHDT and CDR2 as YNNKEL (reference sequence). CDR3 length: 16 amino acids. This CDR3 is CASSQVLAGGTDTQYF. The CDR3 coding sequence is TGTGCCAGCAGCCAAGTACTAGCGGGAGGCACAGATACGCAGTATTTT.

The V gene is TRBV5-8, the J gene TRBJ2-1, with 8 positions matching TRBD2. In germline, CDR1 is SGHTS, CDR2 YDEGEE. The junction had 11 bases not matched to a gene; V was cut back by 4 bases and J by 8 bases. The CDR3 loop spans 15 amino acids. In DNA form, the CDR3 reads TGTGCCAGCAGCCGCAAAAGTGCGGGAGGACATGAGCAGTTCTTC. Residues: CASSRKSAGGHEQFF.

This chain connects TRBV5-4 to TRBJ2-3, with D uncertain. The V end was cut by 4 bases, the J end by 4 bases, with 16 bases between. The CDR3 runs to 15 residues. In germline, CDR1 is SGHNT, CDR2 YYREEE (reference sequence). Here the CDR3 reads CASSAVLAPPDTQYF. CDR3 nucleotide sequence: TGTGCCAGCAGCGCCGTTTTAGCACCCCCAGATACGCAGTATTTT.

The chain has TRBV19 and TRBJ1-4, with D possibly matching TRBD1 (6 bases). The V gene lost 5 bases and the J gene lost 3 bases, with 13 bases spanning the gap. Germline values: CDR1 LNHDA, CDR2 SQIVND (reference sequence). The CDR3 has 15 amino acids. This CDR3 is CASSPPQGSNEKLFF. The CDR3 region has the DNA TGTGCCAGTAGTCCTCCACAGGGTTCTAATGAAAAACTGTTTTTT.

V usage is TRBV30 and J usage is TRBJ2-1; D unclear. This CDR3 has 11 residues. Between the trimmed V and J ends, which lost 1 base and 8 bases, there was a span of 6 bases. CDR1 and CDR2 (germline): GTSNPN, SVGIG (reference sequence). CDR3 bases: TGTGCCTGGAGTGGGGCCTATGAGCAGTTCTTC. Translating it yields CAWSGAYEQFF.